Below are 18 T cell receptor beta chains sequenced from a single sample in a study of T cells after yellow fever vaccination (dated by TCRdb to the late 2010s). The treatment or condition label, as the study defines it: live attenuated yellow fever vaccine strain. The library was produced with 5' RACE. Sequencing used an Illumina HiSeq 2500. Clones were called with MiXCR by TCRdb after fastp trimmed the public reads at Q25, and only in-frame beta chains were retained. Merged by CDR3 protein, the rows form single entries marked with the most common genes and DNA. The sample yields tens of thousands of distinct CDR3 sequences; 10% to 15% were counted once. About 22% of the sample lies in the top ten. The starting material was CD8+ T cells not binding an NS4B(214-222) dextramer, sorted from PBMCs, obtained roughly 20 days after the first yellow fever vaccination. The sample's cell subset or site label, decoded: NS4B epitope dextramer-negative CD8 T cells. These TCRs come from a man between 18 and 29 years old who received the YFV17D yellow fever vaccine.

The CDR3: CASSGQGGPITGELFF. In DNA, the CDR3 is TGCGCCAGCTCCGGTCAGGGGGGCCCCATCACCGGGGAGCTGTTTTTT. The chain links TRBV10-2 to TRBJ2-2, with D possibly TRBD1 on 7 matching bases. Trimming shortened V by 8 bases and J by 4 bases, and 20 bases separated the two germline ends. In germline, CDR1 is WSHSY, CDR2 SAAADI. The CDR3 is 16 amino acids.

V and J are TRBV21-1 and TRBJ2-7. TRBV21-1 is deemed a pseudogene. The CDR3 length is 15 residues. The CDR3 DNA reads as TGTGCCAGCAGCAAAGTTCGAGGACGGACGTACGAGCAGTACGTC. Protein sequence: CASSKVRGRTYEQYV.

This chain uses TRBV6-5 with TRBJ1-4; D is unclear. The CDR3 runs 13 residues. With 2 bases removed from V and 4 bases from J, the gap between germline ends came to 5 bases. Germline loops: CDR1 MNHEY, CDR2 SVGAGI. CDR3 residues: CASSYRFNEKLFF. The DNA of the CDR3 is TGTGCCAGCAGTTACCGCTTTAATGAAAAACTGTTTTTT.

CDR3 coding DNA: TGTGCCAGCAGCCAGGGACTAGCTTTCCCAAATGAGCAGTTCTTC. Protein: CASSQGLAFPNEQFF. This chain links TRBV3-1 with TRBJ2-1, with TRBD2 identical over 9 bases. This CDR3 contains 15 residues. Per germline, CDR1 LGHDT and CDR2 YNNKEL (reference sequence). The ends lost 3 bases at V and 7 bases at J; junction bases unmatched: 7.

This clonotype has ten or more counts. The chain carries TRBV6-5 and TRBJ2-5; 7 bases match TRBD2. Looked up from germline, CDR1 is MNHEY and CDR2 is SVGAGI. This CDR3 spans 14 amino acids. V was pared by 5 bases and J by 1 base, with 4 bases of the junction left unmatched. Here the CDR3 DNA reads TGTGCCAGCAGTACACGCGGGAGCCAAGAGACCCAGTACTTC. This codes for CASSTRGSQETQYF.

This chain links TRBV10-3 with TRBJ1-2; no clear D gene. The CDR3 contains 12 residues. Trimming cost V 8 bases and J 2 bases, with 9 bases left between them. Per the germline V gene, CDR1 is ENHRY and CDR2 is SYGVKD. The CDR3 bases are TGTGCCATCTCGACGGCGAACTATGGCTACACCTTC. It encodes CAISTANYGYTF.

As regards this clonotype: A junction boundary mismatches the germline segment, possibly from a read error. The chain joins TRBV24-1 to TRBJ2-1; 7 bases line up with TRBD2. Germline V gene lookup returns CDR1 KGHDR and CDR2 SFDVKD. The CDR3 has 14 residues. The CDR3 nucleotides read TGTGCCACCAGTGCTGCGGGGGAATACAATCAGCAGTTCTTC. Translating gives CATSAAGEYNQQFF.

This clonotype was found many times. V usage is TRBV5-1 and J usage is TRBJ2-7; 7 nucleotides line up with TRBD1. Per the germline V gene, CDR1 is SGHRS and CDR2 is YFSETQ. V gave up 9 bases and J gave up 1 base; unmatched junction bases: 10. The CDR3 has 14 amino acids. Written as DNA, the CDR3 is TGCGCCACCGAATTCGGACAGGCTTCCTACGAGCAGTACGTC. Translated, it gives CATEFGQASYEQYV.

The CDR3 DNA reads TGTGCCAGTAGTGGCGGGACGGGCTCCTACGAGCAGTACTTC. Translated, it gives CASSGGTGSYEQYF. V gene TRBV19 combines with J gene TRBJ2-7, with a weak D call TRBD2 (6 bases). Germline lookup yields CDR1 LNHDA and CDR2 SQIVND (reference sequence). V was pared by 5 bases and J by 0 bases, with 11 bases between. The CDR3 runs 14 residues.

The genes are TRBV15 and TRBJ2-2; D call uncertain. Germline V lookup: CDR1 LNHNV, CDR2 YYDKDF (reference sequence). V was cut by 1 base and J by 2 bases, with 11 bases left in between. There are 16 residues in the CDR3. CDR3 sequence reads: CATSRGNFPNTGELFF. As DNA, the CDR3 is TGTGCCACCAGCAGAGGGAACTTTCCAAACACCGGGGAGCTGTTTTTT.

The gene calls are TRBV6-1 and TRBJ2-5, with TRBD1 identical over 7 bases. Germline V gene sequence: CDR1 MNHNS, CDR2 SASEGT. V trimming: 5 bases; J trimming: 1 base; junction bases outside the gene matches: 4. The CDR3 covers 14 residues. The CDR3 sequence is CASSQTGLQETQYF. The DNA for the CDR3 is TGTGCCAGCAGTCAGACAGGGCTCCAAGAGACCCAGTACTTC.

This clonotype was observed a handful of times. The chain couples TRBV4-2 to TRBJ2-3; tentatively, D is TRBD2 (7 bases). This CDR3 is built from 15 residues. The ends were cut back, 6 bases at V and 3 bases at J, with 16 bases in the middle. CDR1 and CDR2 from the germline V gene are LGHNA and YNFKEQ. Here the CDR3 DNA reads TGTGCCAGCAGATGGGGGGGCCAGTTGACAGATACGCAGTATTTT. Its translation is CASRWGGQLTDTQYF.

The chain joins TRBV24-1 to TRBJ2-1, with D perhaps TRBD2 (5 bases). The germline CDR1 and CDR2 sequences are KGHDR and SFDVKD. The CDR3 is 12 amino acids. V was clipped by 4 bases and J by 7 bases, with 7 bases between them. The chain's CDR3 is CATSELGNEQFF. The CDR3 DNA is TGTGCCACCAGTGAACTAGGGAATGAGCAGTTCTTC.

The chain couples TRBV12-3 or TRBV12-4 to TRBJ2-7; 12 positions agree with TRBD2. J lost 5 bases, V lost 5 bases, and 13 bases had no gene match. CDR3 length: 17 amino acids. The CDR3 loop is CASSPHATSGGMNEQYF. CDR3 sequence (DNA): TGTGCCAGCAGTCCCCATGCCACTAGCGGGGGGATGAACGAGCAGTACTTC.

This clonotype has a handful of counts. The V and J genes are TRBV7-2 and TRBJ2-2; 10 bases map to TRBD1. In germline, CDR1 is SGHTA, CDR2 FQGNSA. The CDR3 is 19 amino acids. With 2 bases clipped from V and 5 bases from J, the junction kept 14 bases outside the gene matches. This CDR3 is CASSLRVARRDRGTGELFF. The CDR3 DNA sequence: TGTGCCAGCAGCTTACGCGTAGCACGCCGGGACAGGGGAACCGGGGAGCTGTTTTTT.

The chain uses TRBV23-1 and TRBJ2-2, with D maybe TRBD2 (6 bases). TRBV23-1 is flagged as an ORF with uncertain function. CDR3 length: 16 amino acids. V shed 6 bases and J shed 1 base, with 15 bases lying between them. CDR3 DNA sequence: TGCGCCAGCAGAGGGACTTACAATTTGAACACCGGGGAGCTGTTTTTT. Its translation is CASRGTYNLNTGELFF.

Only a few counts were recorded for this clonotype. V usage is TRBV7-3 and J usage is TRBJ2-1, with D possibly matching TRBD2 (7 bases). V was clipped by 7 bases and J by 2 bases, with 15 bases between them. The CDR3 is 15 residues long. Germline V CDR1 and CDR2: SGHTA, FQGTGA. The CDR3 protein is CASTQGGAPYNEQFF. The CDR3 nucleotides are TGTGCCAGCACCCAAGGGGGGGCCCCCTACAATGAGCAGTTCTTC.

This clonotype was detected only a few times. This chain's CDR3 is CSALTDLDRLSYNEQFF. Here the CDR3 DNA reads TGCAGCGCCCTGACCGACTTGGACAGGCTCTCCTACAATGAGCAGTTCTTC. The chain carries TRBV29-1 and TRBJ2-1; 7 bases fit TRBD1. The V segment lost 7 bases and the J segment 0 bases; nucleotides outside the gene matches: 15. Germline-derived CDR1 and CDR2 are SQVTM and ANQGSEA. This CDR3 contains 17 residues.